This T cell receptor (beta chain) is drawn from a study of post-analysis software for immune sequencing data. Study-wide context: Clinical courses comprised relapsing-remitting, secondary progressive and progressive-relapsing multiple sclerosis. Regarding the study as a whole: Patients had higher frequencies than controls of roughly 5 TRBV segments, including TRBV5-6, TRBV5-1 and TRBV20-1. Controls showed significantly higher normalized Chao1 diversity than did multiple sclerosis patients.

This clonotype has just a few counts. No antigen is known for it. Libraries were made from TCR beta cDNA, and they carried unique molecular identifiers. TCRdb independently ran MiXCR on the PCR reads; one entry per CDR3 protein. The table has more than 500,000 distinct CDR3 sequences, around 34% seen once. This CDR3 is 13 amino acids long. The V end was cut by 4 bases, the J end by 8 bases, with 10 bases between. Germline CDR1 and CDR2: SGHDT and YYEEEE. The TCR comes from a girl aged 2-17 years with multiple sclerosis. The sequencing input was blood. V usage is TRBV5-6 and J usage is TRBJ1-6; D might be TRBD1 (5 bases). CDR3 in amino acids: CASSETDDSPLHF. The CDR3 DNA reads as TGTGCCAGCAGCGAGACAGACGATTCACCCCTCCACTTT.